This passage covers 16 T cell receptor beta chains from one sample sequenced in a study of radiotherapy plus CTLA-4 blockade in lung cancer. Profiling relied on immunoSEQ multiplex PCR, and the TCRdb table lists in-frame clones only, not all of them. The data show about 53,000 clones, around four fifths seen once. This specimen consisted of peripheral blood, obtained from a patient treated with radiotherapy plus ipilimumab. The receptors were gathered from a human donor with non-small cell lung cancer whose response to radiotherapy plus ipilimumab could not be evaluated.

The chain combines TRBV29-1 with TRBJ1-6; the D is unclear. V lost 4 bases, J lost 0 bases, and 10 bases lay in between. The CDR3 consists of 15 residues. From germline, CDR1 is SQVTM and CDR2 ANQGSEA. CDR3 DNA: TGCAGCGTTGGGGAGTCCAGCTCCTATAATTCACCCCTCCACTTT. Translation: CSVGESSSYNSPLHF.

The chain has TRBV11-2 and TRBJ1-6, with D unclear. This CDR3 contains 15 residues. Germline V gene lookup returns CDR1 SGHAT and CDR2 FQNNGV. Trimming pared 0 bases from V and 10 bases from J, leaving 13 bases between. CDR3 nucleotide sequence: TGTGCCAGCAGCTTAGAGAACGGAGCTTTGTCACCCCTCCACTTT. Encoded protein: CASSLENGALSPLHF.

J is TRBJ2-1 and V is TRBV11-2, with D tentatively TRBD2 (5 bases). This CDR3 region has 16 residues. CDR1 and CDR2 (germline): SGHAT, FQNNGV. V lost 4 bases, J lost 0 bases, and 13 bases lay in between. The CDR3 DNA follows: TGTGCCAGCAGCTCCCGGGAACTGAGCTCCTACAATGAGCAGTTCTTC. Translation gives CASSSRELSSYNEQFF.

The rearrangement uses TRBV4-1 and TRBJ1-5, with a tentative D call TRBD1 (5 bases). Germline V lookup: CDR1 MGHRA, CDR2 YSYEKL. The length of the CDR3 is 16 residues. Trimming cost V 3 bases and J 2 bases, with 14 bases left between them. Written as DNA, the CDR3 is TGCGCCAGCAGCCAGGGGGGTTCAAGGGGCAATCAGCCCCAGCATTTT. Its protein product is CASSQGGSRGNQPQHF.

The rearrangement links TRBV19 to TRBJ1-1, with no clear D. Between the trimmed V and J ends, which lost 2 bases and 0 bases, there was a span of 10 bases. The CDR3 contains 15 residues. Germline CDR1 and CDR2: LNHDA and SQIVND (reference sequence). The CDR3 region is CASSIPGGMNTEAFF. In DNA form, the CDR3 reads TGTGCCAGTAGTATACCAGGAGGGATGAACACTGAAGCTTTCTTT.

This clone was observed a single time. J is TRBJ2-3 and V is TRBV6-4; weak D call: TRBD1 (5 bases). Trimming pared 4 bases from V and 5 bases from J, leaving 10 bases between. The CDR3 extends over 13 amino acids. Germline V gives CDR1 MRHNA, CDR2 SNTAGT. CDR3 nucleotide sequence: TGTGCCAGCAGTGCCACCGGACAAGATACGCAGTATTTT. Residues: CASSATGQDTQYF.

The chain joins TRBV14 to TRBJ1-2, with TRBD1 matching 11 bases. J gave up 2 bases and V 1 base, and 3 bases lay outside the gene matches. Germline-derived CDR1 and CDR2 are SGHDN and FVKESK. This CDR3 comprises 16 residues. The CDR3 region is CASSQAGTGGNYGYTF. In DNA form, the CDR3 reads TGTGCCAGCAGCCAAGCAGGGACAGGGGGAAACTATGGCTACACCTTC.

V and J are TRBV16 and TRBJ2-1; 9 positions agree with TRBD2. This CDR3 spans 14 amino acids. V was pared by 4 bases and J by 7 bases, with 5 bases of the junction left unmatched. Germline values: CDR1 KGHSY, CDR2 FQNENV. The CDR3 reads CASSLPGLANEQFF. As DNA, the CDR3 is TGTGCCAGCAGCCTTCCAGGACTAGCGAATGAGCAGTTCTTC.

The DNA of the CDR3 is TGTGCCAGCGGAGCGGAGTATGGCTACACCTTC. Its translation: CASGAEYGYTF. This sequence joins TRBV6-5 and TRBJ1-2; D is uncertain. Trimming took 8 bases from V and 5 from J, leaving 9 bases between them. Per germline, CDR1 MNHEY and CDR2 SVGAGI. The CDR3 sequence is 11 residues long.

This chain joins TRBV19 and TRBJ1-1; 7 bases are a match to TRBD1. This CDR3 contains 17 residues. Germline loops: CDR1 LNHDA, CDR2 SQIVND (reference sequence). Trimming removed 4 bases from V and 0 bases from J; junction bases left unmatched: 11. This CDR3 reads CASSTKGGVHMNTEAFF. CDR3 bases: TGTGCCAGTAGTACCAAAGGGGGCGTTCACATGAACACTGAAGCTTTCTTT.

The chain combines TRBV6-6 with TRBJ1-2, with a possible D match to TRBD1 (6 bases). The length of the CDR3 is 14 residues. With 6 bases removed from V and 4 bases from J, the gap between germline ends came to 15 bases. Germline V gene data show CDR1 as MNHNY and CDR2 as SVGAGI (reference sequence). The CDR3 sequence: CASRSPRTAYGYTF. DNA for the CDR3: TGTGCCAGCAGGAGTCCTCGGACAGCCTATGGCTACACCTTC.

This clone was detected a few times. The J gene is TRBJ2-3, the V gene TRBV9; TRBD2 aligns across 8 bases. From germline, CDR1 is SGDLS and CDR2 YYNGEE. V was clipped by 4 bases and J by 0 bases; unmatched bases: 13. The CDR3 length is 18 residues. Here the CDR3 reads CASSPSFYSSGSTDTQYF. The CDR3 DNA is TGTGCCAGCAGCCCCTCCTTTTATTCTAGCGGGAGCACAGATACGCAGTATTTT. Full variable domain (missing parts from reference TRBV9 and TRBJ2-3): DSGVTQTPKHLITATGQRVTLRCSPRSGDLSVYWYQQSLDQGLQFLIQYYNGEERAKGNILERFSAQQFPDLHSELNLSSLELGDSALYFCASSPSFYSSGSTDTQYFGPGTRLTVL.

The chain uses TRBV10-2 and TRBJ2-2, with D perhaps TRBD1 (6 bases). Germline assignment: CDR1 WSHSY and CDR2 SAAADI. The CDR3 consists of 15 residues. Trimming pared 6 bases from V and 4 bases from J, leaving 15 bases between. CDR3 sequence (DNA): TGCGCCAGCAGCCCTACAGGGATAACCACCGGGGAGCTGTTTTTT. Its translation: CASSPTGITTGELFF.

The chain couples TRBV19 to TRBJ1-4, with TRBD1 identical over 9 bases. This CDR3 has 14 amino acids. Losses at the gene ends were 6 bases for V and 7 bases for J; bases not matched to a gene: 6. Germline values: CDR1 LNHDA, CDR2 SQIVND (reference sequence). CDR3 coding DNA: TGTGCCAGTAGCCAACAGGGGGCGCGTGAAAAACTGTTTTTT. Translation: CASSQQGAREKLFF.

This clone was counted a single time. The chain combines TRBV7-9 with TRBJ1-6; no reliable D call. The germline gives CDR1 SEHNR, CDR2 FQNEAQ (reference sequence). The CDR3 length is 12 residues. The V gene lost 5 bases and the J gene lost 8 bases, with 7 bases spanning the gap. The CDR3 protein is CASSLGDSPLHF. In DNA form, the CDR3 reads TGTGCCAGCAGCCTCGGGGATTCACCCCTCCACTTT.

This chain connects TRBV11-2 to TRBJ1-6; the D is unclear. The CDR3 sequence is 18 residues long. The germline CDR1 and CDR2 sequences are SGHAT and FQNNGV. Trimming removed 1 base at V and 0 bases at J, with 13 bases between. DNA for the CDR3: TGTGCCAGCAGCTTAGTGAACTTTCCGAGCTCCTATAATTCACCCCTCCACTTT. Translating it yields CASSLVNFPSSYNSPLHF.